This T cell receptor (beta chain) stems from a study of CD8 T cells in Susac syndrome. An amount of RNA that ranged from roughly 0.5 to 1 ug was reverse transcribed with random hexamers. immunoSEQ multiplex PCR amplified TCR beta CDR3 across 54 Vbeta, 13 Jbeta. TCRdb called the immunoSEQ multiplex PCR reads again in MiXCR, with one record for every CDR3 protein. The table shows 170,000 or so distinct CDR3 sequences, with roughly 95% occurring only once. CDR3 length equals 12 residues. Trimming took off 4 bases at V and 8 bases at J, with 8 bases between the two ends. Germline V gene data show CDR1 as SGHAT and CDR2 as FQNNGV.

The chain uses TRBV11-2 and TRBJ2-2; D not resolved. The sequence derives from a human donor with Susac syndrome. Specimen: CD4+ T cells from PBMCs. The CDR3 DNA reads TGTGCCAGCAGCTCAATCGCTGGGGAGCTGTTTTTT. This translates into CASSSIAGELFF.